One and the same sample provided the 8 T cell receptor beta chains below, sequenced in a study of CD8+ T cells in alopecia areata. RNA extraction and reverse transcription yielded cDNA as sequencing template. Assay: immunoSEQ multiplex PCR; the TCRdb copy retains only in-frame clones and omits some. This sample yields tens of thousands of clones, of which roughly 50% are seen a single time; approximately 5.7% belongs to the top ten. Sequences were obtained from NKG2D-high CD8+ T cells sorted from blood. These receptor sequences come from a human donor with alopecia areata.

V and J are TRBV27 and TRBJ1-2, with 8 bases lining up with TRBD1. Germline V gene lookup returns CDR1 MNHEY and CDR2 SMNVEV (reference sequence). V shed 5 bases, J shed 7 bases, and the junction held 6 bases outside the gene matches. The length of the CDR3 is 13 residues. CDR3: CASSPKTGAGYTF. The CDR3 bases are TGTGCCAGCAGTCCAAAGACAGGGGCTGGCTACACCTTC.

This clone was counted only a few times. The chain couples TRBV29-1 to TRBJ1-2, with TRBD1 matching 9 bases. Looked up from germline, CDR1 is SQVTM and CDR2 is ANQGSEA. The CDR3 has 11 amino acids. V shed 5 bases and J 6 bases; nucleotides not matched to a gene: 1. CDR3: CSVRTGDGYTF. The CDR3 nucleotides are TGCAGCGTTCGGACAGGGGATGGCTACACCTTC. Supplemented by reference TRBV29-1 and TRBJ1-2, the full variable domain reads SAVISQKPSRDICQRGTSLTIQCQVDSQVTMMFWYRQQPGQSLTLIATANQGSEATYESGFVIDKFPISRPNLTFSTLTVSNMSPEDSSIYLCSVRTGDGYTFGSGTRLTVV.

This chain uses TRBV6-6 with TRBJ2-2; D ambiguous. Germline V gene data show CDR1 as MNHNY and CDR2 as SVGAGI (reference sequence). The CDR3 has 11 residues. The ends were cut back, 2 bases at V and 6 bases at J, with 1 base in the middle. CDR3 sequence (DNA): TGTGCCAGCAGTTACCCCGGGGAGCTGTTTTTT. Translating it yields CASSYPGELFF.

This rearrangement joins TRBV7-9 to TRBJ2-2; D may be TRBD1 (6 bases). The V end lost 2 bases, the J end lost 3 bases, and 7 bases lay between the germline ends. The germline CDR1 and CDR2 sequences are SEHNR and FQNEAQ (reference sequence). The CDR3 has 14 residues. The DNA for the CDR3 is TGTGCCAGCAGCTTAAAGGGGGACACCGGGGAGCTGTTTTTT. Protein sequence: CASSLKGDTGELFF.

This chain uses TRBV30 with TRBJ2-1; 8 bases map to TRBD1. The trim removed 1 base at V and 7 bases at J, leaving 3 bases unmatched. The CDR3 is 13 amino acids. CDR1 and CDR2 from the germline V gene are GTSNPN and SVGIG (reference sequence). As DNA, the CDR3 is TGTGCCTGGAGTGGACAGGGGAGAAATGAGCAGTTCTTC. This encodes CAWSGQGRNEQFF.

V and J are TRBV29-1 and TRBJ2-5; 9 bases are a match to TRBD2. The germline V gene has CDR1 SQVTM and CDR2 ANQGSEA. With V trimmed by 2 bases and J by 4 bases, 5 bases remained unmatched. The CDR3 spans 14 residues. Here the CDR3 DNA reads TGCAGCGTTGAATCAGGACTAGCGATAGAGACCCAGTACTTC. It translates to CSVESGLAIETQYF.

The count of this clone is one. The CDR3 here is CASSYGEGYTF. In nucleotides, the CDR3 is TGTGCCAGCAGTTACGGGGAAGGCTACACCTTC. The chain joins TRBV6-5 to TRBJ1-2, with D unresolved. V lost 2 bases and J lost 8, with 6 bases in between. The CDR3 runs to 11 residues. Germline V lookup: CDR1 MNHEY, CDR2 SVGAGI.

This clone was seen more than once but under ten times. The V gene is TRBV29-1, the J gene TRBJ1-1; D is unclear. This CDR3 is 15 amino acids long. V was trimmed by 4 bases and J by 1 base, leaving 16 bases between them. CDR1 and CDR2 from the germline V gene are SQVTM and ANQGSEA. The CDR3 sequence is CSVVGPNDWNTEAFF. The CDR3, as DNA: TGCAGCGTTGTCGGACCAAACGATTGGAACACTGAAGCTTTCTTT.